This T cell receptor (beta chain) was recovered during a study of T-cell reconstitution after alpha-beta-depleted transplantation in children. V lost 6 bases and J 2 bases, leaving 5 bases between the germline ends. CDR3 length: 11 residues. This clonotype came up many times. Antigen specificity is unknown. Unique molecular identifiers tagged the TCRbeta library. TCRdb passed the PCR reads through MiXCR, listing each CDR3 protein once. The sample has some 48,000 distinct CDR3 sequences; about 5% are singletons. General study points: Several hundred expanded graft clones reportedly were the source of alpha-beta T cells about two months after transplant. Newly produced T cells mostly provided counts and TCRbeta diversity after one year, as hyperexpanded clones declined. Recipient T cells and thymic progenitors that survived were the source of the high TCRbeta diversity seen at day 60 in some patients.

V and J are TRBV12-3 or TRBV12-4 and TRBJ2-7; D unresolved. The origin of this receptor is a female patient aged 2-9 years who had a stem cell transplant for aplastic anemia, so the T cells may come from the graft donor. Sequencing was performed on PBMCs, mostly from graft donor cells, taken 60 days after TCRalphabeta/CD19-depleted stem cell transplant. The CDR3, as DNA: TGTGCCAGCAGCGACGCCTACGAGCAGTACTTC. Protein product: CASSDAYEQYF.